This TCR beta chain was documented in a study of T cell responses to AZD1222 COVID-19 vaccine. Overall study context: It was second doses at about 4 or about 12 weeks that were pooled.

A note on this clone: Its specificity is not known.

Repertoires were generated with immunoSEQ multiplex PCR, while TCRdb's copy carries only in-frame clones and drops some. The sample includes 70,000 or so clones, about nine tenths of them seen just once. Findings and caveats of the study: At baseline, seropositivity was found in only a handful of AZD1222 recipients. No repertoire was sampled before or during the peak T cell response, only after it.

Germline V lookup: CDR1 LGHNA, CDR2 YSLEER. V was clipped by 1 base and J by 0 bases; unmatched bases: 8. The CDR3 extends over 17 amino acids. Sequencing used peripheral blood, obtained on day 0 of AZD1222 vaccination. V is TRBV4-3 and J is TRBJ1-1, with 7 nucleotides matching TRBD1. The receptor was derived from an adult in good health. The CDR3 loop is CASSQGARGRMNTEAFF. CDR3 DNA: TGCGCCAGCAGCCAAGGGGCAAGGGGGCGGATGAACACTGAAGCTTTCTTT.